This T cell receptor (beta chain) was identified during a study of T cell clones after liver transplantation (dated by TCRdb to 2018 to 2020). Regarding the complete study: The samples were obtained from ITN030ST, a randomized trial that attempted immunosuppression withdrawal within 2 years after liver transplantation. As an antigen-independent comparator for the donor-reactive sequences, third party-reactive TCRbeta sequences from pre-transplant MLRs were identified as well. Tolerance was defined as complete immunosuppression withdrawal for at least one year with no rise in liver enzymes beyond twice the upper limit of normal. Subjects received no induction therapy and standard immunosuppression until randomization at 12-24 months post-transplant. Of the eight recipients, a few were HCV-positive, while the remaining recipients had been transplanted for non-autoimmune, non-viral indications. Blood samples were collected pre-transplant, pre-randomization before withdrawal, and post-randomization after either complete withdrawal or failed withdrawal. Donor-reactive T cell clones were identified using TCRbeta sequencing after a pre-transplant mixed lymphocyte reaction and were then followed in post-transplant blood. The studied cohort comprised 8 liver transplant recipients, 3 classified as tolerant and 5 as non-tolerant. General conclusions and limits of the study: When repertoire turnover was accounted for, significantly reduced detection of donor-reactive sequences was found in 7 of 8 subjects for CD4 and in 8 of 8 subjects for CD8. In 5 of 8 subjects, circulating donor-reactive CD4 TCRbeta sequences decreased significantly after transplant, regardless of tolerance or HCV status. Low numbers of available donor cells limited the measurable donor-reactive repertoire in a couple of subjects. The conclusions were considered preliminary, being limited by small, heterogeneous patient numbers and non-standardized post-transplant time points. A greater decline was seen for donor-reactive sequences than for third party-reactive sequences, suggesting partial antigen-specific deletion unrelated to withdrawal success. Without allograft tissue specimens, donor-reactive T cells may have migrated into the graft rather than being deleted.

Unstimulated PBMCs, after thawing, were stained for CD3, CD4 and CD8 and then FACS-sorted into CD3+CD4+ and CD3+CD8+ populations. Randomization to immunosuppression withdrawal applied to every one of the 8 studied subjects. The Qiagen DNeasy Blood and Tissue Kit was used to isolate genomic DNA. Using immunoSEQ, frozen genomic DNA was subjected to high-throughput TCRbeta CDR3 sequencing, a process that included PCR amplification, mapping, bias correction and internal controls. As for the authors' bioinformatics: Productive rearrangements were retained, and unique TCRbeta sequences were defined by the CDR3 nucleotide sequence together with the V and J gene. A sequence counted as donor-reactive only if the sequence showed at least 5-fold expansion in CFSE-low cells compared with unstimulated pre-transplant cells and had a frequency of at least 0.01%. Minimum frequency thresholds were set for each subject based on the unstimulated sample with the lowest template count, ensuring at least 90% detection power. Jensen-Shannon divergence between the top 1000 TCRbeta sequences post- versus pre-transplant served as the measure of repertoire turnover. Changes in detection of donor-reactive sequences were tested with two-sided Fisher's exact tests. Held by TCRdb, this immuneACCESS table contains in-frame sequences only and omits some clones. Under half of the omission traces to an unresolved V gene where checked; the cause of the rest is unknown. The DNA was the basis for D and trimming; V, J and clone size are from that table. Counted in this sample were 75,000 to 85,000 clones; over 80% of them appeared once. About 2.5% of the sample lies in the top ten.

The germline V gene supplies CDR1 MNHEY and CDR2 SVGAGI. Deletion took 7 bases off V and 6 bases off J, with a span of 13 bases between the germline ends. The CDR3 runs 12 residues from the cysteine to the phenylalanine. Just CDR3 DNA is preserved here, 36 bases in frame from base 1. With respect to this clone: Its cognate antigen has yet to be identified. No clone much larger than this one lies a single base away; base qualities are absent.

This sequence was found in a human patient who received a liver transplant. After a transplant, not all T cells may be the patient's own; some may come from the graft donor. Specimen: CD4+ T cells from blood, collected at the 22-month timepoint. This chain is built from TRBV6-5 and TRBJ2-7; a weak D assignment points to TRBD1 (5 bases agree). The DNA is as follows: TGTGCCAGCACTCCCGGAAGGGGCGAGCAGTACTTC. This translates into CASTPGRGEQYF.